The source of this T cell receptor (beta chain) is a study of monozygotic twins with inflammatory bowel disease. Overall study results and limits: Whereas healthy co-twins had higher TCRbeta diversity (inverse Simpson), IBD patients had lower diversity. Patient repertoires may have gained variability from differing immunosuppressive treatments. The analysis failed to separate different T cell subtypes.

Per germline, CDR1 SGHRS and CDR2 YFSETQ. The CDR3 runs 15 residues. From the 5' RACE reads, TCRdb lists one entry per CDR3 protein and no DNA. This sample carries 150,000 to 200,000 distinct CDR3 sequences, with 7.4% going to the ten biggest clones. A note on this clonotype: Its matching antigen is unknown.

The sequence came from a human donor with ulcerative colitis or Crohn's disease, or a healthy co-twin of an affected twin (not recorded which). Sequencing was performed on blood. The chain is built from TRBV5-1 and TRBJ1-5; TCRdb gives TRBD1 as the D gene, but with no DNA this cannot be confirmed. This CDR3 is CASSLAGGSNQPQHF.